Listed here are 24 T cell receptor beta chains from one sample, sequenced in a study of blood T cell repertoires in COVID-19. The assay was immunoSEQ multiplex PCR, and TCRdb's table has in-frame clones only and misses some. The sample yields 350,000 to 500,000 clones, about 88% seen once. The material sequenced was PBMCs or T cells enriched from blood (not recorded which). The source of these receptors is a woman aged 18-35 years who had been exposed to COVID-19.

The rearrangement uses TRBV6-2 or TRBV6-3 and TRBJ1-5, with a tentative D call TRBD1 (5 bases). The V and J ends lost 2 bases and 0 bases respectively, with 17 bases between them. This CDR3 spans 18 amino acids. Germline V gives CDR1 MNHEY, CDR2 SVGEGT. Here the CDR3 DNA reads TGTGCCAGCAGTTACGTTGCGGGGGGAGATTATAGCAATCAGCCCCAGCATTTT. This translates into CASSYVAGGDYSNQPQHF.

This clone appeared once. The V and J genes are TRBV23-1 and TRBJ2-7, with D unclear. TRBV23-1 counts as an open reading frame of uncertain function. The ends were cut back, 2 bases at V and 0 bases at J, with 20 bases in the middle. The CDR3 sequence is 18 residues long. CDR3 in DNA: TGCGCCAGCAGTCAAGCGGCCCGTCGTAAAATCGGCTCCTACGAGCAGTACTTC. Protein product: CASSQAARRKIGSYEQYF.

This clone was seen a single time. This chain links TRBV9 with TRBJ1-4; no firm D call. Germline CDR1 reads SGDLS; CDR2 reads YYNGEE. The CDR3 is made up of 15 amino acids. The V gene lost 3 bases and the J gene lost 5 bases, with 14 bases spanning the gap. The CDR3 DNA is TGTGCCAGCAGCGAGACAACAGTAAGGAATGAAAAACTGTTTTTT. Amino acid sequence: CASSETTVRNEKLFF.

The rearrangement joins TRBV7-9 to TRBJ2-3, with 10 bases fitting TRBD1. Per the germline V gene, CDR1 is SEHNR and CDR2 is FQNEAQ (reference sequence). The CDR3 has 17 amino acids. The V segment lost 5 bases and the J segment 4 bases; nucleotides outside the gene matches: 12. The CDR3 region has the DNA TGTGCCAGCAGCCCTTCTCCGGGACAGGGGAATTCAGATACGCAGTATTTT. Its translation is CASSPSPGQGNSDTQYF. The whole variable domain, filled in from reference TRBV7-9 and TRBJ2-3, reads DTGVSQNPRHKITKRGQNVTFRCDPISEHNRLYWYRQTLGQGPEFLTYFQNEAQLEKSRLLSDRFSAERPKGSFSTLEIQRTEQGDSAMYLCASSPSPGQGNSDTQYFGPGTRLTVL.

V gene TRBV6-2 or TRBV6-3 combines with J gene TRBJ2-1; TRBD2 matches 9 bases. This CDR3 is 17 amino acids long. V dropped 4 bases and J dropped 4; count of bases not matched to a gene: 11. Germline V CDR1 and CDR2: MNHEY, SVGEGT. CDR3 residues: CASSWGLAGLPYNEQFF. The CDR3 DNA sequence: TGTGCCAGCAGTTGGGGGCTAGCGGGGCTCCCTTACAATGAGCAGTTCTTC.

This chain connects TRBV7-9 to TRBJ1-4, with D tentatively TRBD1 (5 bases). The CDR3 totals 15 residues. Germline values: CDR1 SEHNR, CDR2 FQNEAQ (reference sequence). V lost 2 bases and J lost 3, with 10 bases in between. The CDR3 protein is CASSLSRGANEKLFF. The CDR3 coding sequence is TGTGCCAGCAGCTTATCTAGGGGCGCTAATGAAAAACTGTTTTTT. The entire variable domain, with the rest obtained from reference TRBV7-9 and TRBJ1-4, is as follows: DTGVSQNPRHKITKRGQNVTFRCDPISEHNRLYWYRQTLGQGPEFLTYFQNEAQLEKSRLLSDRFSAERPKGSFSTLEIQRTEQGDSAMYLCASSLSRGANEKLFFGSGTQLSVL.

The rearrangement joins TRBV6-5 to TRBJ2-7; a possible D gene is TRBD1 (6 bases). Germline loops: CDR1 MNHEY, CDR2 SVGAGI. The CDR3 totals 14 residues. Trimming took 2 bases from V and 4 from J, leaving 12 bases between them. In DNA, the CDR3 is TGTGCCAGCAGTTACATGCCAGGGGAGTACGAGCAGTACTTC. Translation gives CASSYMPGEYEQYF.

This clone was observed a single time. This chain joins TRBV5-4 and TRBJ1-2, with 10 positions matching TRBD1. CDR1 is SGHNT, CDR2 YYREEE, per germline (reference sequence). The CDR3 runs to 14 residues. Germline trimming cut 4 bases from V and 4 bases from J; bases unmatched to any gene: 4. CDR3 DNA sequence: TGTGCCAGCAGCGTGACAGGGGGCGGCTATGGCTACACCTTC. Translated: CASSVTGGGYGYTF. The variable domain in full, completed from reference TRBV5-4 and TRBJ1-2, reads ETGVTQSPTHLIKTRGQQVTLRCSSQSGHNTVSWYQQALGQGPQFIFQYYREEENGRGNFPPRFSGLQFPNYSSELNVNALELDDSALYLCASSVTGGGYGYTFGSGTRLTVV.

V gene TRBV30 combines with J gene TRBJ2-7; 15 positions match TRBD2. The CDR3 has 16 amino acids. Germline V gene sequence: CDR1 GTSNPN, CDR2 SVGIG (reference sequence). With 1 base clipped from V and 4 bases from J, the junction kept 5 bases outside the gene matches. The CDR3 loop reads CAWSDTGLAGGYEQYF. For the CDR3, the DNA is TGTGCCTGGAGTGACACGGGACTAGCGGGGGGTTACGAGCAGTACTTC.

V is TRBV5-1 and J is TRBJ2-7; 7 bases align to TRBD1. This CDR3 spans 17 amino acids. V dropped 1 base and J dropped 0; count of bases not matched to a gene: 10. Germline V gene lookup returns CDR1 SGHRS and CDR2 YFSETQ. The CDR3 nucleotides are TGCGCCAGCAGCTTGAACACGGGACAGTTGAGCTCCTACGAGCAGTACTTC. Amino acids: CASSLNTGQLSSYEQYF.

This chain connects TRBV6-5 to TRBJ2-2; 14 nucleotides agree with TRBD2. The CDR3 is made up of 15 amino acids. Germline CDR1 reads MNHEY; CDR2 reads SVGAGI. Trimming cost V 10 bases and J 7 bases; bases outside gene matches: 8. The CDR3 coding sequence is TGTGCCACGACCTCCGGACTAGCGGGGGGCGGGGAGCTGTTTTTT. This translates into CATTSGLAGGGELFF.

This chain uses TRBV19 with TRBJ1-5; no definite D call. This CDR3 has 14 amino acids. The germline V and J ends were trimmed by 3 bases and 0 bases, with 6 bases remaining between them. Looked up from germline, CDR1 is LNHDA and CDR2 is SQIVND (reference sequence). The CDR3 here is CASSILYSNQPQHF. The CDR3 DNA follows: TGTGCCAGTAGTATTCTTTATAGCAATCAGCCCCAGCATTTT. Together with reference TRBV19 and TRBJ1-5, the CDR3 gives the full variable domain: DGGITQSPKYLFRKEGQNVTLSCEQNLNHDAMYWYRQDPGQGLRLIYYSQIVNDFQKGDIAEGYSVSREKKESFPLTVTSAQKNPTAFYLCASSILYSNQPQHFGDGTRLSIL.

The CDR3 DNA follows: TGCGCCAGCAAACCGTTAGACAGGGGACAGCCCCAGCATTTT. It encodes CASKPLDRGQPQHF. The chain uses TRBV10-2 and TRBJ1-5, with 8 bases identical to TRBD1. Germline loops: CDR1 WSHSY, CDR2 SAAADI. The CDR3 consists of 14 residues. The V and J ends lost 7 bases and 7 bases, in that order; junction bases with no gene match: 9.

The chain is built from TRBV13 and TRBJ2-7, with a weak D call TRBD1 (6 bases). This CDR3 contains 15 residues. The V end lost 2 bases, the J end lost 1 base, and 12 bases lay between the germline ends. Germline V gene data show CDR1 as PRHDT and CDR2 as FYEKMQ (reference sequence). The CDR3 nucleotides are TGTGCCAGCAGCTTATCTGGGGGCTGGTCCTACGAGCAGTACTTC. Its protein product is CASSLSGGWSYEQYF.

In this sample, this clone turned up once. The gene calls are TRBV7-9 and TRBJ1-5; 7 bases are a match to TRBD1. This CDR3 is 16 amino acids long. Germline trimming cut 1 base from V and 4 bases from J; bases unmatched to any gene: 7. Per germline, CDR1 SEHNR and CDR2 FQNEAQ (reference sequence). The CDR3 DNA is TGTGCCAGCAGCTTAGACAGGGCCAGGGGGAATCAGCCCCAGCATTTT. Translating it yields CASSLDRARGNQPQHF.

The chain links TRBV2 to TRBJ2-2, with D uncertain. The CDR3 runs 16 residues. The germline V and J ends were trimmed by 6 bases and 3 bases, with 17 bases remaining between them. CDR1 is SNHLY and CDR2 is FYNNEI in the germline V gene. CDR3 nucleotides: TGTGCCAGCAGCCCCCCTGAGGAATTGGACACCGGGGAGCTGTTTTTT. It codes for CASSPPEELDTGELFF.

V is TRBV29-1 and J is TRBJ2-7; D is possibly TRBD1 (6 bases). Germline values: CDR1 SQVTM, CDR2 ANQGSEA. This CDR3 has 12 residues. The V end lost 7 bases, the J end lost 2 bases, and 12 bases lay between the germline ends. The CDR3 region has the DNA TGCAGCGCAACCAGGGGTACCTACGAGCAGTACTTC. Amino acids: CSATRGTYEQYF.

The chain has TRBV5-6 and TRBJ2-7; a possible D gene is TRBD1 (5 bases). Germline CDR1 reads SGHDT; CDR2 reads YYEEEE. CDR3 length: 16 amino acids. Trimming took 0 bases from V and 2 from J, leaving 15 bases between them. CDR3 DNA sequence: TGTGCCAGCAGCTTGGCTGGGGCGGCGAATGCCTACGAGCAGTACTTC. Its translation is CASSLAGAANAYEQYF. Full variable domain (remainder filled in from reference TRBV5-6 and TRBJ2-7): DAGVTQSPTHLIKTRGQQVTLRCSPKSGHDTVSWYQQALGQGPQFIFQYYEEEERQRGNFPDRFSGHQFPNYSSELNVNALLLGDSALYLCASSLAGAANAYEQYFGPGTRLTVT.

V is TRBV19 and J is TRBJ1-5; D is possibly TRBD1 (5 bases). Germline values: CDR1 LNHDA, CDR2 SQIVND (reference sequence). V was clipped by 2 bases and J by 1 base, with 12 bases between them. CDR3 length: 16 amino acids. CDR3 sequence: CASSIFGGLSNQPQHF. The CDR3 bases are TGTGCCAGTAGTATATTTGGGGGGTTGAGCAATCAGCCCCAGCATTTT.

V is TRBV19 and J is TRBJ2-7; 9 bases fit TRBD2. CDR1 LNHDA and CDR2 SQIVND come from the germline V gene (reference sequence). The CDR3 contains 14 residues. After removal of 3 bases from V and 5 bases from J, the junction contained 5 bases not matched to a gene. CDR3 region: CASSIGTSSNEQYF. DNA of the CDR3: TGTGCCAGTAGTATTGGGACTAGCTCTAACGAGCAGTACTTC.

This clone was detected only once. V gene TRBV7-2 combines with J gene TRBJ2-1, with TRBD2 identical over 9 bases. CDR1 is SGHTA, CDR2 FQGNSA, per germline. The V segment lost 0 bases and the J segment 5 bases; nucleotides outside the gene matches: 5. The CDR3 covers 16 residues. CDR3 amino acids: CASSLARTSENNEQFF. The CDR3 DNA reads TGTGCCAGCAGCTTAGCCCGGACTAGCGAGAACAATGAGCAGTTCTTC. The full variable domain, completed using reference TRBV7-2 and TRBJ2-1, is GAGVSQSPSNKVTEKGKDVELRCDPISGHTALYWYRQSLGQGLEFLIYFQGNSAPDKSGLPSDRFSAERTGGSVSTLTIQRTQQEDSAVYLCASSLARTSENNEQFFGPGTRLTVL.

The CDR3 coding sequence is TGTGCCAGCAGCTTAGCATCAGGGGGTGCCGGGGAGCTGTTTTTT. Translated, it gives CASSLASGGAGELFF. This rearrangement joins TRBV7-9 to TRBJ2-2, with 7 bases identical to TRBD1. Trimming cost V 0 bases and J 6 bases; bases outside gene matches: 4. The CDR3 runs to 15 residues. Germline-derived CDR1 and CDR2 are SEHNR and FQNEAQ (reference sequence).

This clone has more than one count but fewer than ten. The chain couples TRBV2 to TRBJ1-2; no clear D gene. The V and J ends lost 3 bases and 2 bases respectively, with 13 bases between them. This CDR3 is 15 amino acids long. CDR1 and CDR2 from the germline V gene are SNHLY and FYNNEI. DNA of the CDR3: TGTGCCAGCAGTGACGGCGGGCCCTTCAACTATGGCTACACCTTC. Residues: CASSDGGPFNYGYTF.

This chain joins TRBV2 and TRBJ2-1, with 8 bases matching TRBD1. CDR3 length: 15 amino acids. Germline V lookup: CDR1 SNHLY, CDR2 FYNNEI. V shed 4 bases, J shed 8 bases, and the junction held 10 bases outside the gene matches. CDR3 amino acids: CASSGGQGLGDEQFF. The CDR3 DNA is TGTGCCAGCAGTGGAGGACAGGGTTTGGGGGATGAGCAGTTCTTC.